This T cell receptor beta chain originates from a study of OX40 agonist ivuxolimab in advanced cancers. This CDR3 is 16 amino acids long. V was shortened by 5 bases and J by 2 bases, with 18 bases between the two germline ends. CDR1 is MNHNY, CDR2 SVGAGI, per germline (reference sequence). Clones were sequenced by immunoSEQ multiplex PCR, and TCRdb holds only the in-frame ones, with some missing. The table records over 65,000 clones, around 90% of them present only once. V and J are TRBV6-6 and TRBJ1-2; no firm D call. This specimen was CD4+ or CD8+ T cells sorted from blood, taken in a trial of the OX40 agonist ivuxolimab. The TCR was taken from an adult with an advanced solid tumor such as melanoma, head and neck, liver or kidney cancer. The CDR3 region has the DNA TGTGCCAGCAGTCTTGGGCCCCTGTTAAACAACTATGGCTACACCTTC. Its protein product is CASSLGPLLNNYGYTF.